The subject of this entry is one T cell receptor beta chain. Its antigen specificity is not known. No qualities accompany the bases; no much larger clone lies one base away. The sample originates from a study of Tregs in tolerant kidney transplant recipients (dated by TCRdb to between 2019 and 2020). Broadly, across the study: The transplants used related donors with nonmyeloablative bone marrow transplantation, and mixed chimerism in the human trials was transient. The study applied TCRbeta sequencing to find donor-specific regulatory T cells before combined kidney and bone marrow transplantation and then followed those same cells after transplant.

The CDR3 runs 15 residues from the cysteine to the phenylalanine. The CDR3 DNA has 45 bases and is translated from base 1. From a lookup of the germline V gene, CDR1 and CDR2 are SGHVS and FNYEAQ. The junction carries 11 bases between V and J, which are trimmed by 1 base and 1 base respectively. The time point label on this specimen signifies: blood sample drawn before combined kidney and bone marrow transplant. Unstimulated Tregs (CD4+CD25+CD127-), CD4+ non-Tregs (CD4+CD25-), CD4 and CD8 cells were FACS-sorted from thawed PBMCs. The patients were a few recipients of combined kidney and bone marrow transplants from the ITN036ST trial, and samples were available only for these trial subjects. Healthy control blood was processed by Ficoll density gradient to PBMCs and cryopreserved; patient PBMCs were collected before and after transplant. For TCRbeta CDR3 sequencing, genomic DNA from the sorted cells was extracted using the QIAGEN DNeasy Blood and Tissue Kit. High-throughput TCRbeta CDR3 sequencing, including PCR amplification with bias correction and internal controls, was performed commercially through immunoSEQ. The paper's data handling went like this. Unique productive TCRbeta sequences were defined by CDR3 nucleotide sequence when primers matched and otherwise by CDR3 amino acid sequence together with Vbeta and Jbeta genes. To correct sorting error, sequences shared between sorted populations at a frequency ratio of 2:1 or less were removed; the rest were assigned to the higher population. A sequence was defined as donor-reactive if the sequence was expanded at least 5-fold in CFSE-low cells compared with unstimulated cells and had a frequency of at least 0.01% in CFSE-low cells. Jensen-Shannon divergence, calculated on the top 100 TCRbeta sequences ranked by frequency, was used to quantify repertoire divergence. For samples with multiple sequencing runs, sorting error was corrected in each run separately before the runs were combined. In its TCRdb copy, this immuneACCESS table keeps in-frame sequences only and misses some clones. Where compared with another copy, unresolved V genes explain less than half of these, and the others have no known cause. V and J calls and clone size are those listed in that table; D and trimming were worked out from the DNA. This sample is represented by some 66,000 clones; roughly 92% of them were singletons. The ten largest clones take up approximately 9.9% of the sample.

Overall results and qualifications from the work: Biological reproducibility was not directly assessed, although technical replication error appeared to be minimal. Because the PCR primers were changed over time for some patients, nucleotide-level comparison could not be performed across the samples from those patients. Expanding Tregs with activated donor B cells appeared to identify the most biologically relevant and donor-specific TCRbeta repertoire. The study was limited by small patient numbers, and the findings need validation in larger populations and under other immunosuppression protocols. Donor-specific Treg expansion exceeded global Treg expansion in tolerant patients, suggesting antigen-driven rather than nonspecific expansion.

Source: CD8+ T cells from blood, taken before the transplant. The receptor was derived from a human donor who received a combined kidney and bone marrow transplant. The rearranged segments are TRBV7-6 and TRBJ2-7; tentative D gene TRBD2, with 6 bases matching. The DNA reads TGTGCCAGCAGCTTAGGAGCGGGTGGGTCCTACGAGCAGTACTTC. The resulting protein is CASSLGAGGSYEQYF. This CDR3, with the reference TRBV7-6 and TRBJ2-7 proteins standing in past its ends, gives the full variable domain GAGVSQSPRYKVTKRGQDVALRCDPISGHVSLYWYRQALGQGPEFLTYFNYEAQQDKSGLPNDRFSAERPEGSISTLTIQRTEQRDSAMYRCASSLGAGGSYEQYFGPGTRLTVT.